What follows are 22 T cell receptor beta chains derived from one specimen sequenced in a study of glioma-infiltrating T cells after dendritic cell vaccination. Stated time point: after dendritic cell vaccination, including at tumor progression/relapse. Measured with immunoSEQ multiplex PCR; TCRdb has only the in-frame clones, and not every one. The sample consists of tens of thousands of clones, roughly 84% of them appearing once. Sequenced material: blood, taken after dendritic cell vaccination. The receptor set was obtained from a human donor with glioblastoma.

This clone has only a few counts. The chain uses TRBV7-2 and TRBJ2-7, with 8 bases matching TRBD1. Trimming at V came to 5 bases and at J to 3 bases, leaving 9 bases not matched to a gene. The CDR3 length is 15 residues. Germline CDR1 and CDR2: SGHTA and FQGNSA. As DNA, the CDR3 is TGTGCCAGCAGCCTCACATCGGACAGGGTCTACGAGCAGTACTTC. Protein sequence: CASSLTSDRVYEQYF.

CDR3 protein: CASSYNRGAGTEAFF. The CDR3 nucleotides are TGTGCCAGCAGTTACAACCGGGGGGCAGGTACTGAAGCTTTCTTT. V and J are TRBV6-5 and TRBJ1-1, with D possibly matching TRBD1 (6 bases). Germline values: CDR1 MNHEY, CDR2 SVGAGI. The CDR3 sequence is 15 residues long. V shed 2 bases and J shed 5 bases, with 15 bases lying between them.

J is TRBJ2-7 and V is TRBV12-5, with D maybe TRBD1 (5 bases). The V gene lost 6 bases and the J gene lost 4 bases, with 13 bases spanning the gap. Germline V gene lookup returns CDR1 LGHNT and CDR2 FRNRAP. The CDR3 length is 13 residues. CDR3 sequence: CASGRPTEYEQYF. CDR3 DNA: TGTGCTAGTGGCCGCCCGACAGAGTACGAGCAGTACTTC.

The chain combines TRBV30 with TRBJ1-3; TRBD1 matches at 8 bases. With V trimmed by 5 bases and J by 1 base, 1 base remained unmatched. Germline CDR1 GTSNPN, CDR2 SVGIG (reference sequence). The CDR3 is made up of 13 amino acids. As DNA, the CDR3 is TGTGCCTGGGGACAGGGATCTGGAAACACCATATATTTT. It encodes CAWGQGSGNTIYF.

The CDR3 reads CASSPYPTDSADTQYF. DNA of the CDR3: TGTGCCAGCTCACCGTACCCAACTGACAGCGCGGATACGCAGTATTTT. The V call is TRBV18, the J call TRBJ2-3, with D maybe TRBD1 (5 bases). V dropped 3 bases and J dropped 6 bases, with 19 bases sitting between them. The CDR3 has 16 amino acids. The V gene's germline CDR1 is KGHSH and CDR2 LQKENI.

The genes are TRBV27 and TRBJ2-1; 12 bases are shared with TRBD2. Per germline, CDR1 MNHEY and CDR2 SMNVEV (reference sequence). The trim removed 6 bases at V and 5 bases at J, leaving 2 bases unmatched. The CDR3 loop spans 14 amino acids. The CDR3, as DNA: TGTGCCAGCAGGTGGACTAGCGGGGACAATGAGCAGTTCTTC. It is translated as CASRWTSGDNEQFF.

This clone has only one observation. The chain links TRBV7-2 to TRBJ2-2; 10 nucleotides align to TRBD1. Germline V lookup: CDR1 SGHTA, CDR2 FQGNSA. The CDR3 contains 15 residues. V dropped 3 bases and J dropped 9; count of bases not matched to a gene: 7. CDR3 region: CASSLPRDRGRELFF. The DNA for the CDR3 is TGTGCCAGCAGCTTGCCTAGGGACAGGGGTCGGGAGCTGTTTTTT.

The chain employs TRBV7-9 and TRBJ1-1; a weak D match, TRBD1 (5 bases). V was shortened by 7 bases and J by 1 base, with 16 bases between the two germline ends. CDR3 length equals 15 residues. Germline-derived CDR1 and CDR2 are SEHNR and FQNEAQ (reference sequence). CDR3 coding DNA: TGTGCCAGCACAGGGAGGGGACCCCCGAACACTGAAGCTTTCTTT. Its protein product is CASTGRGPPNTEAFF.

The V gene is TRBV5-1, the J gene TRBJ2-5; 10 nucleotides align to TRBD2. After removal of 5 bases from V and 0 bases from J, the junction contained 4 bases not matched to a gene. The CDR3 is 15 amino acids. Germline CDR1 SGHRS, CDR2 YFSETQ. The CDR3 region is CASRTLAGDQETQYF. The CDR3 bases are TGCGCCAGCAGAACCCTAGCGGGGGACCAAGAGACCCAGTACTTC.

The CDR3 is CASSLEGTGAYEQYF. CDR3 DNA sequence: TGTGCCAGCAGCTTGGAAGGGACAGGGGCCTACGAGCAGTACTTC. V and J are TRBV5-5 and TRBJ2-7; 10 positions match TRBD1. Per the germline V gene, CDR1 is SGHKS and CDR2 is YYEKEE (reference sequence). The CDR3 runs to 15 residues. J gave up 2 bases and V 0 bases, and 2 bases lay outside the gene matches.

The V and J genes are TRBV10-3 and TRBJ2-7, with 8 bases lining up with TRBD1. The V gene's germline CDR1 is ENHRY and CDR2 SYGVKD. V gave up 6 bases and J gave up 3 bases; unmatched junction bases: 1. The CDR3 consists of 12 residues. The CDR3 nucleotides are TGTGCCATCAGCGGACAGGGCTACGAGCAGTACTTC. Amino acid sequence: CAISGQGYEQYF.

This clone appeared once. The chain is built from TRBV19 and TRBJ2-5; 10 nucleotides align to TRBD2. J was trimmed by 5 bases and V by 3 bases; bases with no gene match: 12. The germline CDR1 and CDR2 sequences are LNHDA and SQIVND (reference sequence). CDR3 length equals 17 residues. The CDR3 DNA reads TGTGCCAGTAGTATGAGCGAAGCGGGAGGGCCCCTGGAGACCCAGTACTTC. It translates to CASSMSEAGGPLETQYF.

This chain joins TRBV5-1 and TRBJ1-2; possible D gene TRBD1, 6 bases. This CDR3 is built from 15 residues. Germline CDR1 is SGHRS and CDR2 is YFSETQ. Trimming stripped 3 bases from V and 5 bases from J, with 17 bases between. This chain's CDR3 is CASSSQTDSSYGYTF. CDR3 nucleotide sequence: TGCGCCAGCAGCTCACAGACGGACAGTTCATATGGCTACACCTTC.

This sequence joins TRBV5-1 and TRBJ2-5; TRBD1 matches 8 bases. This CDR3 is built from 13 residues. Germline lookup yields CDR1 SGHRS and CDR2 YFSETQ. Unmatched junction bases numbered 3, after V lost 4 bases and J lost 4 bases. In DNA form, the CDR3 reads TGCGCCAGCAGCATCACAGGGGGAGAGACCCAGTACTTC. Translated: CASSITGGETQYF.

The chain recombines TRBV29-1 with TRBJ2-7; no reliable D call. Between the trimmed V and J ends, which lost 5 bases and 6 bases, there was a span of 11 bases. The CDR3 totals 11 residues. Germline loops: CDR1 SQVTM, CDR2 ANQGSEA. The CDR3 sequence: CSVQLPREQYF. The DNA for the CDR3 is TGCAGCGTTCAACTCCCTCGCGAGCAGTACTTC.

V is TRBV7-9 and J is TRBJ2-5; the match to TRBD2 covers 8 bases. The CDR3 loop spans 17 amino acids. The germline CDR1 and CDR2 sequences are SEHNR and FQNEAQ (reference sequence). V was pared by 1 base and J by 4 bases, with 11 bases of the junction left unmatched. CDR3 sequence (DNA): TGTGCCAGCAGCTTAGGCACCCAGCGGGAGAGAAGAGAGACCCAGTACTTC. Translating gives CASSLGTQRERRETQYF.

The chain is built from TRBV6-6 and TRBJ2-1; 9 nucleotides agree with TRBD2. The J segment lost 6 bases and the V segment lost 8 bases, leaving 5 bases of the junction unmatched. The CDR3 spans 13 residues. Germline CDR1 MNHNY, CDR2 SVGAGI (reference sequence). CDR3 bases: TGTGCCAGCTCTAGCGGGGCGGCCAATGAGCAGTTCTTC. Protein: CASSSGAANEQFF.

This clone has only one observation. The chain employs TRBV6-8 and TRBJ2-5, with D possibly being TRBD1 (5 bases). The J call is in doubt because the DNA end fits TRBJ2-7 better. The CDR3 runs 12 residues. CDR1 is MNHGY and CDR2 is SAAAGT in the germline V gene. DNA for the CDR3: TGTGCCGGTTCGACAGCTACCTACGAGCAGTACTTC. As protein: CAGSTATYEQYF.

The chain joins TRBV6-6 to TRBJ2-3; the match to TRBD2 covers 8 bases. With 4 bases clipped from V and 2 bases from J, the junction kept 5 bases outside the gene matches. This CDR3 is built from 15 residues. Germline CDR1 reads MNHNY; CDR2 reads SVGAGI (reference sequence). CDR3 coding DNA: TGTGCCAGCAGTTCCTTAGCGGGATTCACAGATACGCAGTATTTT. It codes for CASSSLAGFTDTQYF.

The CDR3 DNA is TGCGCCAGCAGCCATCCCTACGGGACAGGGATAGTTGGCTACACCTTC. Translation: CASSHPYGTGIVGYTF. The chain combines TRBV4-1 with TRBJ1-2, with TRBD1 identical over 9 bases. With 3 bases clipped from V and 7 bases from J, the junction kept 12 bases outside the gene matches. Germline values: CDR1 MGHRA, CDR2 YSYEKL. The CDR3 loop spans 16 amino acids.

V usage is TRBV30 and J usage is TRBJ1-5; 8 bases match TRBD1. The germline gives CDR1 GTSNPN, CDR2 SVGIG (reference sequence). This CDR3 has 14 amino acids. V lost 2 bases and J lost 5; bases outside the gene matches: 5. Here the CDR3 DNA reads TGTGCCTGGAGTATTACAGGGGGTGATCAGCCCCAGCATTTT. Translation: CAWSITGGDQPQHF.

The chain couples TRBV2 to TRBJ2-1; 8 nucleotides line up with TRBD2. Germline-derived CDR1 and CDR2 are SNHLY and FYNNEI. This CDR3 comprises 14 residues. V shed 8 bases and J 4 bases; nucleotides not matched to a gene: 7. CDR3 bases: TGTGCCAGCTTAAGTAGCGGGGATTACAATGAGCAGTTCTTC. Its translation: CASLSSGDYNEQFF.